The 20 T cell receptor beta chains given below trace back to one sample, sequenced in a study of shared clonotypes between healthy human individuals. Repertoires were generated with immunoSEQ multiplex PCR, while TCRdb's copy carries only in-frame clones and drops some. Among more than 2 million clones listed, almost 96% were seen once. Input material: naive CD4+ T cells sorted from blood. Subset described: CD45RA+ positively selected. The receptor source for this set is a man aged 18 to 29 in good health.

The V gene is TRBV6-1, the J gene TRBJ2-2, with 7 bases identical to TRBD2. V shed 6 bases and J 5 bases; nucleotides not matched to a gene: 6. The CDR3 covers 14 residues. CDR1 and CDR2 from the germline V gene are MNHNS and SASEGT. The CDR3 loop is CASRREAETGELFF. CDR3 sequence (DNA): TGTGCCAGCAGACGGGAGGCCGAAACCGGGGAGCTGTTTTTT.

V is TRBV6-1 and J is TRBJ1-1; D call uncertain. CDR3 size: 13 residues. In germline, CDR1 is MNHNS, CDR2 SASEGT. V was clipped by 2 bases and J by 11 bases, with 15 bases between them. Written as DNA, the CDR3 is TGTGCCAGCAGTGAACGTTCAATGGGGTGGGCTTTCTTT. As protein: CASSERSMGWAFF.

The chain carries TRBV4-3 and TRBJ1-4; no reliable D call. The V gene lost 0 bases and the J gene lost 0 bases, with 5 bases spanning the gap. The CDR3 has 15 residues. Germline CDR1 is LGHNA and CDR2 is YSLEER. Here the CDR3 DNA reads TGCGCCAGCAGCCAAGAGGTCACAACTAATGAAAAACTGTTTTTT. This sequence encodes CASSQEVTTNEKLFF.

V gene TRBV10-3 combines with J gene TRBJ2-7; the D gene is possibly TRBD1 (6 bases). Between the trimmed V and J ends, which lost 4 bases and 1 base, there was a span of 14 bases. The CDR3 totals 15 residues. Germline CDR1 and CDR2: ENHRY and SYGVKD. CDR3 amino acids: CAISAPDSKSYEQYF. The CDR3 DNA sequence: TGTGCCATCAGTGCGCCGGACAGTAAGTCCTACGAGCAGTACTTC.

This clone was seen only once. The V gene is TRBV5-6, the J gene TRBJ1-1, with TRBD1 identical over 7 bases. The CDR3 spans 15 residues. Trimming took 3 bases from V and 0 from J; bases not matched to a gene: 5. Germline loops: CDR1 SGHDT, CDR2 YYEEEE. DNA of the CDR3: TGTGCCAGCAGCTCCGGGACAGCTATGAACACTGAAGCTTTCTTT. This codes for CASSSGTAMNTEAFF.

This clone was counted between two and nine times. The chain is built from TRBV18 and TRBJ2-5; 9 bases line up with TRBD1. Germline V gives CDR1 KGHSH, CDR2 LQKENI. The CDR3 runs to 14 residues. The junction had 1 base not matched to a gene; V was cut back by 4 bases and J by 1 base. This chain's CDR3 is CASSRTGVQETQYF. CDR3 sequence (DNA): TGTGCCAGCTCACGGACAGGGGTCCAAGAGACCCAGTACTTC.

The rearrangement uses TRBV6-1 and TRBJ1-1; tentative D call: TRBD1 (5 bases). CDR1 is MNHNS, CDR2 SASEGT, per germline. Trimming took off 7 bases at V and 3 bases at J, with 6 bases between the two ends. The CDR3 loop spans 11 amino acids. CDR3 protein: CASTGDTEAFF. The CDR3 DNA sequence: TGTGCCAGCACGGGGGACACTGAAGCTTTCTTT.

Note on this clone: Other DNA variants within this sample encode the same CDR3. The rearrangement uses TRBV11-2 and TRBJ2-7; D gene uncertain. V was shortened by 1 base and J by 2 bases, with 6 bases between the two germline ends. The CDR3 totals 13 residues. Germline CDR1 is SGHAT and CDR2 is FQNNGV. Here the CDR3 reads CASSLGPPYEQYF. The CDR3 DNA sequence: TGTGCCAGCAGCTTAGGCCCCCCCTACGAGCAGTACTTC.

This chain connects TRBV19 to TRBJ1-2; tentative D call: TRBD1 (5 bases). Between the trimmed V and J ends, which lost 2 bases and 4 bases, there was a span of 11 bases. The V gene's germline CDR1 is LNHDA and CDR2 SQIVND (reference sequence). The CDR3 contains 14 residues. The CDR3: CASSIPGPVYGYTF. For the CDR3, the DNA is TGTGCCAGTAGTATACCGGGACCAGTCTATGGCTACACCTTC.

With respect to this clone: In the same sample, other DNA sequences code for this CDR3. The CDR3 loop reads CASSLSGYSYEQYF. The CDR3 DNA reads TGCGCCAGCAGCCTTTCGGGATATTCCTACGAGCAGTACTTC. V usage is TRBV5-1 and J usage is TRBJ2-7, with a weak D call TRBD2 (5 bases). The CDR3 contains 14 residues. Trimming shortened V by 4 bases and J by 1 base, and 12 bases separated the two germline ends. Germline lookup yields CDR1 SGHRS and CDR2 YFSETQ.

The gene calls are TRBV19 and TRBJ1-2; no reliable D call. Per germline, CDR1 LNHDA and CDR2 SQIVND (reference sequence). V was trimmed by 5 bases and J by 0 bases, leaving 7 bases between them. The CDR3 covers 13 residues. The CDR3 loop is CASSFGSNYGYTF. The CDR3 region has the DNA TGTGCCAGTAGTTTCGGTTCTAACTATGGCTACACCTTC.

The CDR3 DNA is TGCGCCAGCAGCGCGACAGGGGGGGGCAATCAGCCCCAGCATTTT. This translates into CASSATGGGNQPQHF. The gene calls are TRBV5-1 and TRBJ1-5; 9 bases line up with TRBD1. J lost 2 bases, V lost 4 bases, and 4 bases had no gene match. Germline CDR1 reads SGHRS; CDR2 reads YFSETQ. The CDR3 loop spans 15 amino acids.

The chain couples TRBV2 to TRBJ2-5; 12 positions match TRBD1. The germline gives CDR1 SNHLY, CDR2 FYNNEI. This CDR3 is built from 15 residues. The V gene end was trimmed by 7 bases and the J gene end by 5 bases; junction bases not matched to a gene: 8. CDR3 DNA sequence: TGTGCCAGCAAGGGACAGGGGGCGGGGGTCGAGACCCAGTACTTC. It encodes CASKGQGAGVETQYF.

This clone has just a few counts. The sample contains more than one DNA sequence encoding this CDR3. The genes are TRBV19 and TRBJ1-5; the match to TRBD1 covers 8 bases. This CDR3 has 14 amino acids. Germline V gene data show CDR1 as LNHDA and CDR2 as SQIVND (reference sequence). J was trimmed by 0 bases and V by 6 bases; bases with no gene match: 1. The CDR3 protein is CASSGTGSNQPQHF. The CDR3 coding sequence is TGTGCCAGTAGCGGGACAGGTAGCAATCAGCCCCAGCATTTT.

The chain combines TRBV29-1 with TRBJ2-5; no firm D call. Germline V gene data show CDR1 as SQVTM and CDR2 as ANQGSEA. The CDR3 extends over 13 amino acids. Trimming took off 4 bases at V and 5 bases at J, with 14 bases between the two ends. CDR3 DNA sequence: TGCAGCGTTGGGGTCCAAGTCGGGGAGACCCAGTACTTC. Translating it yields CSVGVQVGETQYF.

The V call is TRBV25-1, the J call TRBJ2-5; 8 bases agree with TRBD2. The junction had 11 bases not matched to a gene; V was cut back by 10 bases and J by 1 base. From germline, CDR1 is MGHDK and CDR2 SYGVNS. The CDR3 sequence is 15 residues long. The CDR3 sequence: CATQSTGGGQETQYF. The CDR3 nucleotides are TGTGCCACCCAATCCACGGGGGGGGGCCAAGAGACCCAGTACTTC.

The chain combines TRBV4-1 with TRBJ2-7; 8 nucleotides agree with TRBD2. CDR3 length: 17 amino acids. The V gene's germline CDR1 is MGHRA and CDR2 YSYEKL. The trim removed 1 base at V and 0 bases at J, leaving 8 bases unmatched. In DNA, the CDR3 is TGCGCCAGCAGCCAAGTACCCCTAGCGGGTAGCTCCTACGAGCAGTACTTC. Translating it yields CASSQVPLAGSSYEQYF.

The chain carries TRBV9 and TRBJ1-4; D is ambiguous. Germline V CDR1 and CDR2: SGDLS, YYNGEE. This CDR3 spans 13 amino acids. V was shortened by 7 bases and J by 3 bases, with 10 bases between the two germline ends. The CDR3 DNA reads TGTGCCAGCCGTAAGGGCCCTAATGAAAAACTGTTTTTT. It specifies CASRKGPNEKLFF.

This sequence joins TRBV10-3 and TRBJ1-2; D is perhaps TRBD1 (6 bases). CDR3 length equals 14 residues. V was clipped by 4 bases and J by 8 bases, with 17 bases between them. CDR1 is ENHRY and CDR2 is SYGVKD in the germline V gene. The CDR3 sequence: CAISGETGTDGYTF. CDR3 sequence (DNA): TGTGCCATCAGTGGGGAGACAGGTACAGACGGCTACACCTTC.

The rearrangement joins TRBV2 to TRBJ1-2; D is perhaps TRBD1 (5 bases). CDR3 length: 14 amino acids. V lost 7 bases and J 1 base, leaving 13 bases between the germline ends. CDR1 is SNHLY and CDR2 is FYNNEI in the germline V gene. The CDR3 nucleotides read TGTGCCAGCACCGTGACAGATGTTAACTATGGCTACACCTTC. This codes for CASTVTDVNYGYTF.